Described below is a single T cell receptor (beta chain) sequence and its context. Antigen unknown. In the same sample, other DNA sequences code for this CDR3. This entry comes from a study of shared clonotypes between healthy human individuals. Broader study findings: Blood was the sole source, and tissue repertoires probably differ. Four donors shared 4.5% to 6.5% of their naive CD4 clonotypes.

The assay used deep level. The authors distributed each subset's genomic DNA evenly over several immunoSEQ plates. The data were produced by immunoSEQ multiplex PCR, yet TCRdb's version contains in-frame clones alone and is incomplete. The sample has about 2.2 million clones; about 93% are singletons. CD45RO-negative, CCR7-selected cells formed the naive CD8 fraction, which excluded terminally differentiated effector memory CD45RA+ cells. Trimming stripped 0 bases from V and 0 bases from J, with 4 bases between. The CDR3 is made up of 14 amino acids. The germline V gene encodes CDR1 SGDLS and CDR2 YYNGEE.

The rearrangement joins TRBV9 to TRBJ1-5; the D is unclear. The clonotype comes from a man aged 18 to 35 in good health. Some clones in this sample may be carry-over from other donors' samples. Source material: naive CD8+ T cells from PBMCs. CDR3 loop: CASSVDGSNQPQHF. The DNA for the CDR3 is TGTGCCAGCAGCGTAGATGGTAGCAATCAGCCCCAGCATTTT.